The 19 T cell receptor beta chains reported below all come from one sample, sequenced in a study of CD8 T cells in ankylosing spondylitis. TCRdb re-called the 5' RACE reads with MiXCR, one entry per CDR3 protein. The repertoire includes about 240,000 distinct CDR3 sequences, over 9.5% of them detected once, and 2.6% sits in the top ten. Source material: blood, either unsorted or a sorted T cell fraction (not recorded which). Receptors originate from a male donor with ankylosing spondylitis or in good health (not recorded which).

This clonotype showed up many times. The chain joins TRBV20-1 to TRBJ2-1; 10 bases align to TRBD2. V was pared by 0 bases and J by 4 bases, with 9 bases of the junction left unmatched. Germline V gives CDR1 DFQATT, CDR2 SNEGSKA (reference sequence). The CDR3 runs to 17 residues. CDR3 residues: CSARDPLTSGDYNEQFF. CDR3 sequence (DNA): TGCAGTGCTAGAGATCCCCTAACTAGCGGGGATTACAATGAGCAGTTCTTC.

The table lists this clonotype with many counts. V is TRBV12-3 or TRBV12-4 and J is TRBJ2-1, with D possibly being TRBD2 (5 bases). Trimming removed 6 bases at V and 4 bases at J, with 13 bases between. The CDR3 extends over 14 amino acids. The CDR3 sequence is CASRGLGVYNEQFF. In DNA form, the CDR3 reads TGTGCCAGCAGAGGACTTGGAGTTTACAATGAGCAGTTCTTC.

This clonotype has at least ten counts. This rearrangement joins TRBV20-1 to TRBJ2-7; 11 bases agree with TRBD2. Germline loops: CDR1 DFQATT, CDR2 SNEGSKA (reference sequence). This CDR3 comprises 16 residues. Unmatched junction bases numbered 10, after V lost 3 bases and J lost 3 bases. CDR3 sequence reads: CSASLPGLAGRYEQYF. As DNA, the CDR3 is TGCAGTGCTAGTCTCCCAGGACTAGCGGGTCGCTACGAGCAGTACTTC.

This clonotype was found many times. The V call is TRBV12-3 or TRBV12-4, the J call TRBJ1-2, with D maybe TRBD1 (6 bases). The CDR3 spans 15 residues. V was pared by 1 base and J by 9 bases, with 18 bases between. CDR3 sequence reads: CASSLGTVPLVRYTF. CDR3 DNA sequence: TGTGCCAGCAGTTTAGGGACAGTACCTCTAGTACGCTACACCTTC.

This clonotype was counted many times. The V and J genes are TRBV7-8 and TRBJ2-3; 10 bases align to TRBD2. The CDR3 consists of 16 residues. Looked up from germline, CDR1 is SGHVS and CDR2 is FQNEAQ. Trimming at V came to 7 bases and at J to 2 bases, leaving 9 bases not matched to a gene. The CDR3, as DNA: TGTGCCAGCACCCTTGGACTAGCGGCCTACACAGATACGCAGTATTTT. Its translation: CASTLGLAAYTDTQYF.

This clonotype appeared many times. The V call is TRBV6-5, the J call TRBJ2-7; D gene uncertain. CDR3 size: 12 residues. Germline V gives CDR1 MNHEY, CDR2 SVGAGI. Trimming left V 6 bases short and J 0 bases short, with 6 bases between. The CDR3 reads CASSGYSYEQYF. Here the CDR3 DNA reads TGTGCCAGCAGCGGTTACTCCTACGAGCAGTACTTC.

This clonotype has at least ten counts. The chain uses TRBV20-1 and TRBJ1-2, with D possibly being TRBD1 (6 bases). The CDR3 runs 16 residues. Germline CDR1 DFQATT, CDR2 SNEGSKA (reference sequence). Trimming stripped 1 base from V and 1 base from J, with 16 bases between. CDR3 DNA sequence: TGCAGTGCTAGAGGGCAGGGGATCCTCCTTAACTATGGCTACACCTTC. As protein: CSARGQGILLNYGYTF.

This clonotype was seen many times. The chain joins TRBV5-1 to TRBJ1-1, with a possible D match to TRBD1 (5 bases). The CDR3 extends over 13 amino acids. Germline V lookup: CDR1 SGHRS, CDR2 YFSETQ. Trimming cost V 7 bases and J 1 base, with 11 bases left between them. This CDR3 reads CASGEQENTEAFF. In DNA, the CDR3 is TGCGCCAGCGGGGAACAGGAGAACACTGAAGCTTTCTTT.

This clonotype has at least ten counts. The rearrangement uses TRBV21-1 and TRBJ2-2; TRBD2, the D gene given by the table, was not confirmed from the DNA. TRBV21-1 is assigned pseudogene status. CDR3 length equals 17 residues. The DNA for the CDR3 is TGTGCCAGCAGCCTAATATGGACGCGGGAGGCTTCCGGGGAGCTGTTTTTT. As protein: CASSLIWTREASGELFF.

This clonotype was counted at least ten times. J is TRBJ2-1 and V is TRBV28; the match to TRBD1 covers 9 bases. There are 14 residues in the CDR3. Germline assignment: CDR1 MDHEN and CDR2 SYDVKM. Trimming at V came to 8 bases and at J to 6 bases, leaving 8 bases not matched to a gene. CDR3 nucleotides: TGTGCCAGCGAAGGGACAGGGAGGTTCAATGAGCAGTTCTTC. It is translated as CASEGTGRFNEQFF.

This clonotype occurred many times. The J gene is TRBJ2-1, the V gene TRBV29-1; no reliable D call. The CDR3 loop spans 13 amino acids. Germline CDR1 and CDR2: SQVTM and ANQGSEA. Trimming removed 2 bases at V and 3 bases at J, with 8 bases between. The chain's CDR3 is CSVEKSRYNEQFF. The CDR3 nucleotides are TGCAGCGTTGAAAAATCCCGCTACAATGAGCAGTTCTTC.

The chain couples TRBV11-2 to TRBJ2-1, with TRBD2 as a possible D gene (6 bases). The CDR3 totals 15 residues. Germline CDR1 is SGHAT and CDR2 is FQNNGV. V shed 1 base and J shed 7 bases, with 14 bases lying between them. The CDR3 loop is CASSLVGGVGNEQFF. The CDR3 DNA reads TGTGCCAGCAGCTTAGTCGGCGGGGTTGGGAATGAGCAGTTCTTC. The whole variable domain, filled in from reference TRBV11-2 and TRBJ2-1, reads EAGVAQSPRYKIIEKRQSVAFWCNPISGHATLYWYQQILGQGPKLLIQFQNNGVVDDSQLPKDRFSAERLKGVDSTLKIQPAKLEDSAVYLCASSLVGGVGNEQFFGPGTRLTVL.

This clonotype was seen many times. The chain carries TRBV20-1 and TRBJ2-3, with 8 bases fitting TRBD2. CDR3 length: 16 residues. V trimming: 0 bases; J trimming: 0 bases; junction bases outside the gene matches: 5. Germline CDR1 reads DFQATT; CDR2 reads SNEGSKA (reference sequence). The CDR3 loop is CSARDRRLASTDTQYF. The CDR3 nucleotides are TGCAGTGCTAGAGATCGGCGACTAGCGAGCACAGATACGCAGTATTTT.

This clonotype was detected ten times or more. CDR3 DNA: TGCGCCAGCAGCGCGAAACTCGGGGGGGGCACAGATACGCAGTATTTT. This gives the protein CASSAKLGGGTDTQYF. This chain joins TRBV5-1 and TRBJ2-3; 8 bases are shared with TRBD2. The V segment lost 4 bases and the J segment 1 base; nucleotides outside the gene matches: 8. CDR3 length: 16 amino acids. Germline V CDR1 and CDR2: SGHRS, YFSETQ. Full variable domain (remainder filled in from reference TRBV5-1 and TRBJ2-3): KAGVTQTPRYLIKTRGQQVTLSCSPISGHRSVSWYQQTPGQGLQFLFEYFSETQRNKGNFPGRFSGRQFSNSRSEMNVSTLELGDSALYLCASSAKLGGGTDTQYFGPGTRLTVL.

Points on this clonotype: The junction departs from germline at one end; a sequencing error may be responsible. The chain joins TRBV27 to TRBJ1-2; D ambiguous. CDR3 size: 11 residues. CDR1 and CDR2 from the germline V gene are MNHEY and SMNVEV (reference sequence). The CDR3 nucleotides read TGCGCCACCCGATATGCCGCCGGCTACACCTTC. It translates to CATRYAAGYTF.

This clonotype occurred many times. This chain links TRBV6-2 or TRBV6-3 with TRBJ1-5, with no clear D. The CDR3 length is 14 residues. From germline, CDR1 is MNHEY and CDR2 SVGEGT. V was cut by 7 bases and J by 0 bases, with 10 bases left in between. In nucleotides, the CDR3 is TGTGCCAGCATAGGATTCCTTAGCAATCAGCCCCAGCATTTT. Its translation: CASIGFLSNQPQHF.

This clonotype was observed at least ten times. The rearrangement joins TRBV12-3 or TRBV12-4 to TRBJ2-7, with a tentative D call TRBD2 (5 bases). Trimming pared 1 base from V and 6 bases from J, leaving 7 bases between. The CDR3 extends over 12 amino acids. This CDR3 reads CASSLGRSEQYF. The DNA for the CDR3 is TGTGCCAGCAGTTTAGGGAGGTCCGAGCAGTACTTC.

The chain joins TRBV7-9 to TRBJ2-1; no firm D call. The germline V and J ends were trimmed by 0 bases and 7 bases, with 10 bases remaining between them. The CDR3 consists of 14 residues. Germline CDR1 reads SEHNR; CDR2 reads FQNEAQ (reference sequence). CDR3 in DNA: TGTGCCAGCAGCTTAGCCCAAGTGGGGAATGAGCAGTTCTTC. Its translation: CASSLAQVGNEQFF.

In its sample, this clonotype was seen many times. The V call is TRBV6-2 or TRBV6-3, the J call TRBJ2-2; maybe TRBD2 (7 bases). Germline lookup yields CDR1 MNHEY and CDR2 SVGEGT. The CDR3 is 17 residues long. V was trimmed by 2 bases and J by 4 bases, leaving 17 bases between them. The CDR3 bases are TGTGCCAGCAGTTACGAATTGGGGGGGGCCGTCACCGGGGAGCTGTTTTTT. This codes for CASSYELGGAVTGELFF.